The 2 T cell receptor beta chains listed next were all sequenced from one sample in a study of T-cell memory formation after mild COVID-19 (dated by TCRdb to the early 2020s). Preparation of the library involved 5' RACE. The run used an Illumina NovaSeq 6000. Using fastp trimming at Q25 and MiXCR clonotype assembly, TCRdb reanalyzed the public sequencing data and kept in-frame beta chains. Records with the same CDR3 protein are collapsed into one entry carrying the most frequent genes and DNA. The sample has around 140,000 distinct CDR3 sequences on record, around 5.8% of them singletons. The ten largest clones add up to more than 2% of the sample. The sequencing sample was made of PBMCs or a T cell subset sorted from them (not recorded which). Every receptor here comes from an adult woman who had mild COVID-19 (a few samples of this study predate the infection). The sample titles of this study are shuffled in the database, so cell type and time point are left out; the donor was told from shared clones.

The V and J genes are TRBV30 and TRBJ2-7; 7 bases are a match to TRBD1. This CDR3 contains 13 residues. After removal of 2 bases from V and 2 bases from J, the junction contained 3 bases not matched to a gene. CDR1 GTSNPN and CDR2 SVGIG come from the germline V gene (reference sequence). CDR3 sequence: CAWSRGGPYEQYF. The CDR3 DNA follows: TGTGCCTGGAGTAGAGGGGGCCCCTACGAGCAGTACTTC.

This clonotype was seen many times. The genes are TRBV4-2 and TRBJ2-5; TRBD2 aligns across 11 bases. There are 17 residues in the CDR3. Germline trimming cut 1 base from V and 5 bases from J; bases unmatched to any gene: 9. Germline loops: CDR1 LGHNA, CDR2 YNFKEQ. The chain's CDR3 is CASSQGRSSGGQETQYF. For the CDR3, the DNA is TGTGCCAGCAGCCAAGGTCGATCTAGCGGGGGGCAGGAGACCCAGTACTTC.